Given below is one T cell receptor beta chain in context. Its target is not known. After isolation, RNA underwent reverse transcription to generate cDNA as the sequencing template. Using immunoSEQ multiplex PCR, the repertoire was profiled, and TCRdb retains in-frame clones only, with some absent. The sample gives roughly 250,000 clones, under 80% of which show up once; approximately 1.2% is in the top ten. The data were obtained in a study of CD8+ T cells in alopecia areata. Overall study: Patients received oral tofacitinib, 5 to 10 mg twice daily, for moderate-to-severe alopecia areata.

Study findings and constraints: For lesional scalp, especially alopecia totalis/universalis, clonality was higher than in normal scalp.

Collected material from alopecia areata patients comprised lesional scalp punch biopsies and peripheral blood. PBMCs served as the source from which CD4+ and CD8+ T cells were sorted. V lost 5 bases and J lost 8, with 19 bases in between. CDR3 length: 15 residues. From germline, CDR1 is SGHRS and CDR2 YFSETQ. This clonotype was sampled from a human donor with alopecia areata. Sequencing used CD4+ T cells sorted from blood, obtained at week 0. The rearrangement uses TRBV5-1 and TRBJ1-4; no definite D call. The chain's CDR3 is CASSEQPTSGEKLFF. Here the CDR3 DNA reads TGCGCCAGCAGTGAACAGCCTACAAGTGGGGAAAAACTGTTTTTT. Variable domain in full (rest from reference TRBV5-1 and TRBJ1-4): KAGVTQTPRYLIKTRGQQVTLSCSPISGHRSVSWYQQTPGQGLQFLFEYFSETQRNKGNFPGRFSGRQFSNSRSEMNVSTLELGDSALYLCASSEQPTSGEKLFFGSGTQLSVL.